What follows describes a single T cell receptor beta chain. Its antigen is still unknown. Trimming left V 2 bases short and J 3 bases short, with 11 bases between. CDR1 SNHLY and CDR2 FYNNEI come from the germline V gene. CDR3 length equals 14 residues. The data originate from a study of CD8+CD57+ T cells in acquired aplastic anemia. Broader study findings: Levels of CD8+ Simpson's diversity were not significantly distinct in patients versus controls.

Genomic DNA provided the template from which TCR beta VDJ and CDR3 profiles were obtained. TCRdb passed the reads through MiXCR, listing each CDR3 protein once. The data contain about 210,000 distinct CDR3 sequences, over 55% of them singletons. The chain is built from TRBV2 and TRBJ2-7; D is perhaps TRBD2 (6 bases). The receptor was isolated from a human donor in good health. The sample was sorted CD4+, CD8+, or CD8+CD57+ T cells (not recorded which) from PBMCs. CDR3 in DNA: TGTGCCAGCAGTGAACAGGAGGGCCTCTACGAGCAGTACTTC. This translates into CASSEQEGLYEQYF.